Given below is one T cell receptor (beta chain) in context. This clone was detected only a few times. The clone's antigen remains unknown. No much larger clonotype is one base removed from it; base qualities were not supplied. Additional DNA sequences in this sample encode the identical CDR3. The donors were healthy, HIV-negative adults with no recently reported acute infections or vaccinations. Every donor was a Caucasian adult living in Nashville, Tennessee, USA. CD4+ T cells were enriched through magnetic negative selection, after which naive cells were positively selected on CD45RA and the remaining negative fraction served as the memory subset. After blood collection by leukapheresis, PBMCs were isolated using Ficoll-Histopaque density gradient centrifugation and then cryopreserved in the vapor phase of liquid nitrogen. Purity and quantity of every magnetically sorted T cell population were checked by analytical flow cytometry. From each sorted fraction, genomic DNA was isolated and quantified by UV absorbance on a Nanodrop 2000c.

The data were obtained in a study of shared clonotypes between healthy human individuals (dated by TCRdb to 2020 to 2021). General notes on the study: The cohort included a few men and a couple of women between 18 and 49 years of age. Per donor, leukapheresis produced somewhere between about 0.9 and 10 billion PBMCs. Blood TCR repertoires of about 5 healthy adults were deeply sequenced to estimate repertoire size and the extent of clonotype sharing between individuals. For each donor, CD4 naive and CD4 memory were each run on three plates, CD8 naive on two plates, and CD8 memory on one plate. Libraries were prepared and TCR repertoires were sequenced by different laboratories using diverse techniques, in order to increase sequencing depth and limit assay-specific biases.

Using the deep immunoSEQ assay, multiplex PCR amplified TCR CDR3 regions from genomic DNA. For each cell subset, the extracted genomic DNA was distributed evenly across all wells of several immunoSEQ 96-well plates, and each plate served as one replicate. For sorted subsets, 150 to 200 ng genomic DNA, equal to tens of thousands of T cell genomes, was loaded into each replicate PCR. The purified libraries were quantified using a Qubit 3.0 fluorometer, sized with a Bioanalyzer 2100, and then quantified again using the KAPA Library Quantification kit. A separate single-read 150-cycle Illumina NextSeq 550 flow cell was used to sequence each immunoSEQ 96-well plate. Processing in the source paper ran as follows. Because only junctional sequences without quality scores were contained in the immunoSEQ output, filtering matching that applied to full-length reads could not be performed. To assign V/J genes and CDR3, sequences were annotated using PyIR, a Python wrapper for IgBLAST v1.9, with IMGT germline references. Reads were removed for weak V/J assignments (E-value above 1e-6), missing CDR3, stop codons, out-of-frame junctions, or ambiguous translated residues. V3J clonotypes were defined as sequences sharing an identical inferred V gene, J gene, and CDR3 amino acid sequence. To compute the percentage overlap between repertoires, the number of shared unique clonotypes was divided by the size of the smaller repertoire. Richness of each repertoire was evaluated using RTK rarefaction, the Chao1 estimator, and Recon v2.1 estimates of unobserved clonotypes. Generation probabilities were computed with OLGA for all TCRbeta clonotypes obtained by the gDNA method from several donors. Not all clones reach the TCRdb copy of this immuneACCESS table, which keeps in-frame sequences only. Checked studies attribute under half of the gap to unresolved V genes and leave the rest unexplained. That table gives V, J and clone size, and the DNA gave D and trimming. The sample includes about 1 million clones, with roughly 75% observed a single time. The ten largest clonotypes hold approximately 1.5% of the sample.

According to the germline V gene, CDR1 reads LGHNA and CDR2 reads YSLEER. Deletion took 1 base off V and 5 bases off J, with a span of 8 bases between the germline ends. The CDR3 starts with the cysteine, ends with the phenylalanine, and has 13 residues. Just CDR3 DNA is preserved here, 39 bases in frame from base 1. Here is what the overall study found, with its caveats: Sampling was restricted to blood, and TCR repertoires in tissues likely differ from the TCR repertoires found in blood. Even with the large sequencing depth, rarefaction of the sorted-subset datasets indicated that sequencing was incomplete. Around 5.4% of naive CD4, approximately 3.7% of naive CD8, about 2.1% of memory CD4, and approximately 0.39% of memory CD8 clonotypes were shared across four donors. Larger estimated clonotype richness was generally found for naive subsets than for memory subsets. The small number of donors limited the genetic and exposure-history diversity represented. Based on pairwise subsampling, the degree of clonotype sharing among donors was expected to be affected by sequencing depth. Higher generation probabilities were observed for clonotypes shared by all four sorted-subset donors than for non-shared clonotypes.

Sequencing was performed on memory CD4+ T cells sorted from blood. Reading the label with the study, this specimen's cell subset or site is: CD45RA-negative fraction. The chain is assembled from TRBV4-3 and TRBJ2-5; a tentative D call is TRBD1 (5 bases match). The origin of this receptor is a man in his late teens or twenties in good health. For the CDR3, the sequence is CASSQGWGETQYF. The DNA sequence is given as TGCGCCAGCAGCCAAGGGTGGGGCGAGACCCAGTACTTC.